This T cell receptor beta chain was retrieved from a study of PD-1 blockade in mismatch repair-deficient tumors. Study findings and constraints: After pembrolizumab, tumor-resident clones rose rapidly, then generally contracted before radiologic responses.

Libraries were prepared by immunoSEQ multiplex PCR; TCRdb keeps only in-frame clonotypes and omits some of them. Of over 100,000 clones listed, 65% to 80% are singletons. On this clone itself: Its specificity is unknown.

Every patient had mismatch repair deficiency by PCR or immunohistochemistry. Germline CDR1 reads MGHRA; CDR2 reads YSYEKL. Trimming cost V 0 bases and J 2 bases, with 8 bases left between them. The CDR3 spans 15 residues. The chain is built from TRBV4-1 and TRBJ2-1; D possibly corresponds to TRBD1 (5 bases). The sample consisted of peripheral blood, taken about 60 weeks after starting pembrolizumab. This receptor was identified in an adult with mismatch repair-deficient cancer. CDR3 amino acids: CASSQDRATYNEQFF. DNA for the CDR3: TGCGCCAGCAGCCAAGACAGGGCAACCTACAATGAGCAGTTCTTC.